This T cell receptor (beta chain) was sequenced in a study of response to subunit inactivated influenza vaccine. V was pared by 3 bases and J by 5 bases, with 20 bases between. Germline CDR1 is SGDLS and CDR2 is YYNGEE. This CDR3 contains 16 residues. TCRdb re-derived calls from the RT-PCR reads in MiXCR, one entry per CDR3 protein. The sample has roughly 760,000 distinct CDR3 sequences, 21% seen once. Notes on the study in general: Authors proposed each seasonal influenza vaccination draws in few new T cells.

Points on this clonotype: Its antigen is currently unknown.

The gene calls are TRBV9 and TRBJ2-5; tentative D call: TRBD1 (6 bases). The receptor was isolated from a man in his fifties who received an inactivated influenza vaccine. The sequenced sample was PBMCs from blood, obtained approximately 5 days after vaccination. The CDR3 protein is CASSAGVQGFSETQYF. DNA of the CDR3: TGTGCCAGCAGCGCAGGGGTTCAGGGGTTCAGTGAGACCCAGTACTTC.